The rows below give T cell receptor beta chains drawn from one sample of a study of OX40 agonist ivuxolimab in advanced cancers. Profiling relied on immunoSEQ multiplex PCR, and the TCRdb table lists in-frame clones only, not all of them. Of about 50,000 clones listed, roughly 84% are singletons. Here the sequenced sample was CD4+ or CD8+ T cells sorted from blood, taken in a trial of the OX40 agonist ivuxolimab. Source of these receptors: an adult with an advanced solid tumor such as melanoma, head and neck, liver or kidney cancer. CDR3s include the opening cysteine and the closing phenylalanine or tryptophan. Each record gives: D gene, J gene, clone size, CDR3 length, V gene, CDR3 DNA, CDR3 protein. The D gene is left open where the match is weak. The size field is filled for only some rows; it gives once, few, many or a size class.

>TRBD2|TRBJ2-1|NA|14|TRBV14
TGTGCCAGCAGCCGACTAGCAGGGACGTTTGAGCAGTTCTTC
CASSRLAGTFEQFF
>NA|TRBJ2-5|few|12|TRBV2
TGTGCCAGCTACGGGGCACAGGAGACCCAGTACTTC
CASYGAQETQYF
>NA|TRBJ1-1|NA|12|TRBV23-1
TGCGCCAGCAGGACCGGGACATATTGCGCTTTCTTT
CASRTGTYCAFF
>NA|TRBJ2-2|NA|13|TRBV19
TGTGCCAGTAGTATAGGGGAGTTCGGGGAGCTGTTTTTT
CASSIGEFGELFF
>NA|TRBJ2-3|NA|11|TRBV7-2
TGTGCCAGCAGCTTGAGGCGGGACGCGTATTTT
CASSLRRDAYF
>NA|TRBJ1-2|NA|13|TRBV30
TGTGCCTGGAGTCCCAATGAGGGGGTAGGCTACACCTTC
CAWSPNEGVGYTF
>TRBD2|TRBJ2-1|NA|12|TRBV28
TGTGCCAGCAGTTTGGGGACTAGCAGGGTATTCTTC
CASSLGTSRVFF
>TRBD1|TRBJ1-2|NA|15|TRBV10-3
TGTGCCATCACCGACCCTGACAGGGGGCGTTTTGGCTACACCTTC
CAITDPDRGRFGYTF
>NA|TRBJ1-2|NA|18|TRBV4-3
TGCGCCAGCAGCCAAGATCTTTATCGGCGGGCAGCTAACTATGGCTACACCTTC
CASSQDLYRRAANYGYTF
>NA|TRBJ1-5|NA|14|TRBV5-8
TGTGCCAGCAGCTTGGGGACAGCCAATCAGCCCCAGCATTTT
CASSLGTANQPQHF
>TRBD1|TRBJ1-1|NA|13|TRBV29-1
TGCAGCCTCCGGACAGGGGGCAACACTGAAGCTTTCTTT
CSLRTGGNTEAFF
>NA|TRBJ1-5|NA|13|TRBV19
TGTGCCAGTACTGACAGGTCGGGTCAGCCCCAGCATTTT
CASTDRSGQPQHF
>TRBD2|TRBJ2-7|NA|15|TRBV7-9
TGTGCCAGCAGCCCCCGGACTAGCTCTGACTACGAGCAGTACTTC
CASSPRTSSDYEQYF
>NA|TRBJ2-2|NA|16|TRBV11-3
TGTGCCAGCAGCTTAGGAGGGTCAAGGTTCACCGGGGAGCTGTTTTTT
CASSLGGSRFTGELFF
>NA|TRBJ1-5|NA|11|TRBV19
TGTGCCAGTAGCCCGGGTGAGGGGCAGCATTTT
CASSPGEGQHF
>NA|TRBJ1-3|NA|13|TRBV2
TGTGCCAGCAGTCAGTACTCTGGAAACACCATATATTTT
CASSQYSGNTIYF
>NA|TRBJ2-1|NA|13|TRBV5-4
TGTGCCAGCCTTGCGGGGAGCAGGGATGAGCAGTTCTTC
CASLAGSRDEQFF
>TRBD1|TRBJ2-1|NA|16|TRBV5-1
TGCGCCAGCAGCTTGGTTCCGGACAGGGGTGGAGAAGAGCAGTTCTTC
CASSLVPDRGGEEQFF
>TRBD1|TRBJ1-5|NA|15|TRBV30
TGTGCCTGGAGTCGGACAGGCAATAGCAATCAGCCCCAGCATTTT
CAWSRTGNSNQPQHF
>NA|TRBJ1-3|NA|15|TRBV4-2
TGTGCCAGCAGCCAGAACCCGCTCTCCTTAAACACCATATATTTT
CASSQNPLSLNTIYF
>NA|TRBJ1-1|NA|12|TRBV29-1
TGCAGAGTCGACAGAGTGAACACTGAAGCTTTCTTT
CRVDRVNTEAFF
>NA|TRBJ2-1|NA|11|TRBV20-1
TGCAGTGCTAGATCTAGCAATGAGCAGTTCTTC
CSARSSNEQFF
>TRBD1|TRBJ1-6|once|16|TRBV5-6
TGTGCCAGCAGCCCGGAGGGGACAGGGGTTTCTTCACCCCTCCACTTT
CASSPEGTGVSSPLHF
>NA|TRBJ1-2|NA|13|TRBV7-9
TGTGCCAGCAGCTCAGACAGTTGGTATGGCTACACCTTC
CASSSDSWYGYTF
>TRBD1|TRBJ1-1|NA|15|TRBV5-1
TGCGCCAGCAGCCTGGACAGGCCTATGAACACTGAAGCTTTCTTT
CASSLDRPMNTEAFF
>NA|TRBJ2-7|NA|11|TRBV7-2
TGTGCCAGCAGTTTCACTAACGTGCAGTACTTC
CASSFTNVQYF
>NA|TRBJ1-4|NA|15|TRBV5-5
TGTGCCAGCAGCTTGGCCCCAGCAACTAATGAAAAACTGTTTTTT
CASSLAPATNEKLFF
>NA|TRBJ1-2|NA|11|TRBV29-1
TGCAGCGTTGAAGAGGGATATGGCTACACCTTC
CSVEEGYGYTF
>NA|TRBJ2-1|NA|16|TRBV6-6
TGTGCCAGCAGTAAAGGGGGCGGGACGATCTACAATGAGCAGTTCTTC
CASSKGGGTIYNEQFF
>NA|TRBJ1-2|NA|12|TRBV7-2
TGTGCCAGCAGCTTGTTAGGCTATGGCTACACCTTC
CASSLLGYGYTF
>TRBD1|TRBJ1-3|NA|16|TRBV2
TGTGCCAGCAGACGGGACAGGCAACTCTCTGGAAACACCATATATTTT
CASRRDRQLSGNTIYF
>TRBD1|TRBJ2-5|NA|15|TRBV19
TGTGCCAGTAGTATAGGTATTACAGGGGGAGAGACCCAGTACTTC
CASSIGITGGETQYF
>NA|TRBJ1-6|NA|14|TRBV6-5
TGTGCCAGCAGTTCGTCGCGCAGGGATTCACCCCTCCACTTT
CASSSSRRDSPLHF
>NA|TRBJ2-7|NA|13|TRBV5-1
TGCGCCAGCAGCCCCTTGTCCCCCTACGAGCAGTACTTC
CASSPLSPYEQYF
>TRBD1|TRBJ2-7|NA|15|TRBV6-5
TGTGCCAGCACCCCCCGGGACAGGGACAACTACGAGCAGTACTTC
CASTPRDRDNYEQYF
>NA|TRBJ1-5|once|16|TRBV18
TGTGCCAGCTCACCACCGAACACCCTGGGGAATCAGCCCCAGCATTTT
CASSPPNTLGNQPQHF
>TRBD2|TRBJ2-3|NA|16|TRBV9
TGTGCCAGCAGCGTTGGGACTAGCGGGGGCACAGATACGCAGTATTTT
CASSVGTSGGTDTQYF
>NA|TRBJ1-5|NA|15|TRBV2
TGTGCCAGCAGTCCCGGCATTACTGGGAGTCAGCCCCAGCATTTT
CASSPGITGSQPQHF
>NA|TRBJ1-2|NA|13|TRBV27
TGTGCCAGCAGTTTAGGCCCAGGCGGTGGCTACACCTTC
CASSLGPGGGYTF
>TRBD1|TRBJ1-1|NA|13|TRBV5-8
TGTGCCAGCAGCTCGGGACAGGGCACTGAAGCTTTCTTT
CASSSGQGTEAFF
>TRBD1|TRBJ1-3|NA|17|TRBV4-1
TGCGCCAGCAGCCAAGGGGCGACAGGGGACTCTGGAAACACCATATATTTT
CASSQGATGDSGNTIYF
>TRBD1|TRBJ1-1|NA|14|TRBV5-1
TGCGCCAGCAGCCGGGACAGGGCGAACACTGAAGCTTTCTTT
CASSRDRANTEAFF
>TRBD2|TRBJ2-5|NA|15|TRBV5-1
TGCGCCAGCAGCGGCGGGGGGGTTCTTCAAGAGACCCAGTACTTC
CASSGGGVLQETQYF
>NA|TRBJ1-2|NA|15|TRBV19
TGTGCCAGTAGCGACCGGGGCGGGACCGACTATGGCTACACCTTC
CASSDRGGTDYGYTF
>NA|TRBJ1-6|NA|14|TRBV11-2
TGTGCCAGCAGCTTCCAGGGACGGAATTCACCCCTCCACTTT
CASSFQGRNSPLHF
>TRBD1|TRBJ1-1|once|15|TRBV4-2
TGTGCCAGCAGCCCTCAGGGGGCCGGGAACACTGAAGCTTTCTTT
CASSPQGAGNTEAFF
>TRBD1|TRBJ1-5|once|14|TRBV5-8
TGTGCCAGCAGCTTCGGGACAGTCGGTCAGCCCCAGCATTTT
CASSFGTVGQPQHF
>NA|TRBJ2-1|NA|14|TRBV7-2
TGTGCCAGCAGCTTCGGGATCCACCACAATGAGCAGTTCTTC
CASSFGIHHNEQFF
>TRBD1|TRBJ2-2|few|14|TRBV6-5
TGTGCCAGCACCCACGGGACAGGTGACCGGGAGCTGTTTTTT
CASTHGTGDRELFF
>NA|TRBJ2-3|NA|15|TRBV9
TGTGCCAGCAGCGTCGGGGGAGGATTCACAGATACGCAGTATTTT
CASSVGGGFTDTQYF
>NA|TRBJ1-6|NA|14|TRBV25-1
TGTGCCAGCAGTGACAGCTCCTATAATTCACCCCTCCACTTT
CASSDSSYNSPLHF
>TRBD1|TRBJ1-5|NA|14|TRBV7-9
TGTGCCAGCAGCCATTCCGACAGGGGCCAGCCCCAGCATTTT
CASSHSDRGQPQHF
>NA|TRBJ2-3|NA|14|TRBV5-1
TGCGCCAGCAGCCCCGGGGTAGCCATAGATACGCAGTATTTT
CASSPGVAIDTQYF
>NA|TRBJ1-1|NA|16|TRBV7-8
TGTGCCAGCAGCTCTAATCCCCTCAGGGTAAGGACTGAAGCTTTCTTT
CASSSNPLRVRTEAFF